A single sample gave rise to the 14 T cell receptor beta chains below, sequenced in a study of T cells in Graves' hyperthyroidism and ophthalmopathy. Amplification of TCR beta CDR3 regions was performed using RNA transcripts as template. During a first-round RT-PCR of the TCR CDR3, the HTBI primer set was used. A single record per CDR3 protein comes from TCRdb applying MiXCR to the multiplex PCR reads. The data show approximately 400,000 distinct CDR3 sequences, approximately 15% seen once. The sample was blood. The receptor source for this set is a young man with Graves' hyperthyroidism that later progressed to Graves' ophthalmopathy.

This clonotype was recorded many times. This sequence joins TRBV20-1 and TRBJ2-1, with D tentatively TRBD2 (5 bases). CDR3 length equals 15 residues. Germline CDR1 and CDR2: DFQATT and SNEGSKA (reference sequence). V lost 0 bases and J 6 bases, leaving 15 bases between the germline ends. The CDR3 nucleotides are TGCAGTGCTAGAGATCGAGGACTTTACGGCAATGAGCAGTTCTTC. Protein: CSARDRGLYGNEQFF.

This clonotype was observed at least ten times. The chain uses TRBV7-9 and TRBJ1-1, with D unresolved. In germline, CDR1 is SEHNR, CDR2 FQNEAQ (reference sequence). V was cut by 5 bases and J by 3 bases, with 10 bases left in between. The CDR3 is made up of 13 amino acids. The CDR3 loop is CASSPPSDTEAFF. CDR3 coding DNA: TGTGCCAGCAGCCCCCCCAGCGACACTGAAGCTTTCTTT.

There are many counts of this clonotype. The genes are TRBV5-5 and TRBJ2-3; D might be TRBD2 (7 bases). This CDR3 region has 16 residues. Trimming cost V 0 bases and J 10 bases, with 21 bases left between them. Germline V gives CDR1 SGHKS, CDR2 YYEKEE (reference sequence). The CDR3 loop is CASSLGGQLAGVPQYF. The DNA of the CDR3 is TGTGCCAGCAGCTTGGGAGGACAGTTGGCGGGGGTCCCGCAGTATTTT.

The genes are TRBV7-7 and TRBJ2-2; the D is unclear. This CDR3 spans 14 amino acids. V was pared by 3 bases and J by 4 bases, with 9 bases between. In germline, CDR1 is SSHAT, CDR2 FNYEAQ (reference sequence). CDR3 nucleotide sequence: TGTGCCAGCAGCTTGAGTCAAGTCACCGGGGAGCTGTTTTTT. Its translation: CASSLSQVTGELFF.

This clonotype was seen many times. The genes are TRBV11-2 and TRBJ2-3; 9 nucleotides line up with TRBD2. Trimming cost V 3 bases and J 5 bases; bases outside gene matches: 3. This CDR3 spans 14 amino acids. CDR1 SGHAT and CDR2 FQNNGV come from the germline V gene. This CDR3 is CASSFGGGGDTQYF. The CDR3 DNA sequence: TGTGCCAGCAGCTTCGGCGGGGGGGGAGATACGCAGTATTTT.

The chain has TRBV5-4 and TRBJ2-1; tentatively, D is TRBD1 (6 bases). The CDR3 sequence is 16 residues long. V was trimmed by 4 bases and J by 8 bases, leaving 22 bases between them. CDR1 is SGHNT and CDR2 is YYREEE in the germline V gene (reference sequence). The chain's CDR3 is CASSRSGASPRDEQFF. In nucleotides, the CDR3 is TGTGCCAGCAGCCGTTCAGGGGCCTCGCCGCGGGATGAGCAGTTCTTC. The variable domain in full, completed from reference TRBV5-4 and TRBJ2-1, reads ETGVTQSPTHLIKTRGQQVTLRCSSQSGHNTVSWYQQALGQGPQFIFQYYREEENGRGNFPPRFSGLQFPNYSSELNVNALELDDSALYLCASSRSGASPRDEQFFGPGTRLTVL.

A few counts support this clonotype. V is TRBV24-1 and J is TRBJ2-5; D is unclear. CDR1 is KGHDR, CDR2 SFDVKD, per germline. This CDR3 contains 11 residues. V lost 5 bases and J lost 5, with 5 bases in between. The CDR3 loop is CATSVGETQYF. The CDR3 nucleotides are TGTGCCACCAGTGTTGGCGAGACCCAGTACTTC.

This clonotype came up many times. The rearrangement links TRBV12-3 or TRBV12-4 to TRBJ1-1; no reliable D call. The CDR3 sequence is 15 residues long. The ends were cut back, 5 bases at V and 1 base at J, with 14 bases in the middle. The CDR3 DNA sequence: TGTGCCAGCAGTCCAAAGAGGGTGGCGAACACTGAAGCTTTCTTT. Translation gives CASSPKRVANTEAFF.

The chain employs TRBV13 and TRBJ2-5; D gene unclear. The ends were cut back, 5 bases at V and 3 bases at J, with 13 bases in the middle. This CDR3 has 14 amino acids. Germline CDR1 and CDR2: PRHDT and FYEKMQ (reference sequence). CDR3 DNA: TGTGCCAGCAGCCCCAGAGGCCCAGAAGAGACCCAGTACTTC. This gives the protein CASSPRGPEETQYF.

There are a few counts of this clonotype. The rearrangement uses TRBV20-1 and TRBJ2-7; TRBD1 matches at 7 bases. CDR1 and CDR2 (germline): DFQATT, SNEGSKA (reference sequence). The CDR3 is made up of 14 amino acids. Losses at the gene ends were 5 bases for V and 0 bases for J; bases not matched to a gene: 7. This CDR3 is CSAPRQGSSYEQYF. The CDR3 nucleotides read TGCAGTGCTCCCCGACAGGGTAGCTCCTACGAGCAGTACTTC.

This clonotype came up many times. The chain links TRBV28 to TRBJ2-3; 7 bases are shared with TRBD2. V shed 6 bases and J 8 bases; nucleotides not matched to a gene: 5. This CDR3 region has 12 residues. Germline V gene lookup returns CDR1 MDHEN and CDR2 SYDVKM. The CDR3 DNA reads TGTGCCAGCAGCAGCGGGACCTCTACGCAGTATTTT. This sequence encodes CASSSGTSTQYF.

This clonotype was counted ten times or more. This chain links TRBV7-2 with TRBJ1-2; D is possibly TRBD1 (6 bases). CDR1 SGHTA and CDR2 FQGNSA come from the germline V gene. The ends were cut back, 5 bases at V and 7 bases at J, with 14 bases in the middle. This CDR3 region has 13 residues. The CDR3 nucleotides read TGTGCCAGCAGCCCGCAACAGGGCTTTGGCTACACCTTC. Protein product: CASSPQQGFGYTF. The full variable domain, rest sourced from reference TRBV7-2 and TRBJ1-2, is GAGVSQSPSNKVTEKGKDVELRCDPISGHTALYWYRQSLGQGLEFLIYFQGNSAPDKSGLPSDRFSAERTGGSVSTLTIQRTQQEDSAVYLCASSPQQGFGYTFGSGTRLTVV.

This clonotype was detected many times. This chain joins TRBV9 and TRBJ2-7; 8 bases map to TRBD1. The CDR3 covers 14 residues. Germline V lookup: CDR1 SGDLS, CDR2 YYNGEE. Trimming cost V 4 bases and J 2 bases; bases outside gene matches: 5. This CDR3 is CASSPTGGTYEQYF. In DNA, the CDR3 is TGTGCCAGCAGCCCCACAGGGGGAACCTACGAGCAGTACTTC.

V and J are TRBV29-1 and TRBJ2-3; the match to TRBD2 covers 16 bases. Germline CDR1 is SQVTM and CDR2 is ANQGSEA. The J segment lost 1 base and the V segment lost 3 bases, leaving 1 base of the junction unmatched. The CDR3 runs 16 residues. CDR3 residues: CSVDGTSGGGTDTQYF. The CDR3 coding sequence is TGCAGCGTTGACGGGACTAGCGGGGGGGGCACAGATACGCAGTATTTT.